The 31 T cell receptor beta chains below all came from one sample that was sequenced in a study of cytomegalovirus exposure and HLA in healthy donors. The PCR used 60 Vbeta and 13 Jbeta primers. Profiled with immunoSEQ multiplex PCR; TCRdb holds only in-frame clones, not every one. The top ten clones hold over 0.65% of a sample with approximately 110,000 clones, over 12% of them seen once. What was sequenced was PBMCs. All receptors derive from a female donor in good health and CMV-seronegative.

The chain is built from TRBV29-1 and TRBJ1-2, with TRBD1 identical over 7 bases. The CDR3 extends over 14 amino acids. The V and J ends lost 4 bases and 8 bases, in that order; junction bases with no gene match: 13. The V gene's germline CDR1 is SQVTM and CDR2 ANQGSEA. This CDR3 is CSVAGTAILSGYTF. CDR3 bases: TGCAGCGTTGCAGGGACAGCAATATTATCGGGCTACACCTTC.

This clone was seen only a few times. The V call is TRBV29-1, the J call TRBJ2-2; D perhaps matches TRBD2 (6 bases). Trimming pared 1 base from V and 3 bases from J, leaving 6 bases between. This CDR3 spans 13 amino acids. Germline-derived CDR1 and CDR2 are SQVTM and ANQGSEA. The CDR3 region has the DNA TGCAGCGTTGAAGGGGGGGACACCGGGGAGCTGTTTTTT. Encoded protein: CSVEGGDTGELFF.

The CDR3 reads CASSETGGTGGYTF. The CDR3 DNA reads as TGTGCCAGCAGTGAGACAGGGGGCACGGGTGGCTACACCTTC. The gene calls are TRBV25-1 and TRBJ1-2; 10 bases match TRBD1. V gave up 3 bases and J gave up 7 bases; unmatched junction bases: 5. This CDR3 region has 14 residues. The V gene's germline CDR1 is MGHDK and CDR2 SYGVNS.

The chain carries TRBV19 and TRBJ1-2; 10 bases match TRBD1. CDR1 is LNHDA, CDR2 SQIVND, per germline (reference sequence). The CDR3 loop spans 15 amino acids. V was pared by 5 bases and J by 8 bases, with 11 bases of the junction left unmatched. The CDR3 coding sequence is TGTGCCAGTAGTCTTTCCGGGACAGGGGATTTCGGCTACACCTTC. It codes for CASSLSGTGDFGYTF. Together with reference TRBV19 and TRBJ1-2, the CDR3 gives the full variable domain: DGGITQSPKYLFRKEGQNVTLSCEQNLNHDAMYWYRQDPGQGLRLIYYSQIVNDFQKGDIAEGYSVSREKKESFPLTVTSAQKNPTAFYLCASSLSGTGDFGYTFGSGTRLTVV.

This clone turned up a few times. The chain carries TRBV29-1 and TRBJ2-3; 10 bases fit TRBD1. The CDR3 contains 15 residues. V trimming: 4 bases; J trimming: 3 bases; junction bases outside the gene matches: 7. Per the germline V gene, CDR1 is SQVTM and CDR2 is ANQGSEA. The CDR3 loop reads CSVAPPGQGTDTQYF. CDR3 nucleotides: TGCAGCGTTGCTCCGCCGGGACAGGGGACAGATACGCAGTATTTT.

With regard to this clone: A read error may account for a junction end that differs from germline. The chain joins TRBV4-1 to TRBJ2-2, with 8 bases lining up with TRBD1. The V gene's germline CDR1 is MGHRA and CDR2 YSYEKL. This CDR3 spans 17 amino acids. This CDR3 is CASSREGRTGNPGELFF. CDR3 in DNA: TGCGCCAGCAGCCGAGAGGGCAGGACAGGGAACCCCGGGGAGCTGTTTTTT.

The rearrangement joins TRBV7-2 to TRBJ1-3; D not certain. Germline V CDR1 and CDR2: SGHTA, FQGNSA. There are 14 residues in the CDR3. V shed 0 bases and J shed 7 bases, with 10 bases lying between them. The DNA of the CDR3 is TGTGCCAGCAGCTTAGCGGCGGGAAGGAACACCATATATTTT. Its protein product is CASSLAAGRNTIYF.

The V gene is TRBV10-3, the J gene TRBJ1-3, with TRBD1 as a possible D gene (6 bases). With 4 bases removed from V and 0 bases from J, the gap between germline ends came to 13 bases. The CDR3 is made up of 16 amino acids. Germline V gene sequence: CDR1 ENHRY, CDR2 SYGVKD. CDR3 in amino acids: CAISVMDSSSGNTIYF. The DNA for the CDR3 is TGTGCCATCAGTGTAATGGACAGCAGCTCTGGAAACACCATATATTTT.

This rearrangement joins TRBV25-1 to TRBJ2-2, with 9 bases matching TRBD1. J gave up 4 bases and V 2 bases, and 11 bases lay outside the gene matches. Germline loops: CDR1 MGHDK, CDR2 SYGVNS. The CDR3 has 18 residues. For the CDR3, the DNA is TGTGCCAGCAGTGAAATTTCTGCGGGACAGGGAAGCACCGGGGAGCTGTTTTTT. The encoded protein is CASSEISAGQGSTGELFF.

This clone was seen only a few times. V and J are TRBV7-9 and TRBJ2-7, with 14 nucleotides matching TRBD2. With 4 bases clipped from V and 8 bases from J, the junction kept 4 bases outside the gene matches. Germline loops: CDR1 SEHNR, CDR2 FQNEAQ (reference sequence). The CDR3 sequence is 14 residues long. The CDR3 sequence is CASSSRTSGGKQYF. The CDR3 DNA is TGTGCCAGCAGCTCCAGGACTAGCGGGGGGAAGCAGTACTTC.

The chain links TRBV5-8 to TRBJ2-5; D might be TRBD1 (6 bases). There are 15 residues in the CDR3. V was cut by 3 bases and J by 4 bases, with 16 bases left in between. Germline CDR1 SGHTS, CDR2 YDEGEE. The CDR3 reads CASSYQTGLLETQYF. The CDR3, as DNA: TGTGCCAGCAGCTATCAGACAGGCCTCCTAGAGACCCAGTACTTC.

The table lists this clone with a few counts. The CDR3 DNA sequence: TGTGCCAGCAGTTTATCCGGGAACGAAGCTTTCTTT. It specifies CASSLSGNEAFF. The chain uses TRBV28 and TRBJ1-1; D not certain. Germline V gene lookup returns CDR1 MDHEN and CDR2 SYDVKM. The CDR3 extends over 12 amino acids. The V end lost 1 base, the J end lost 8 bases, and 8 bases lay between the germline ends.

The J gene is TRBJ1-4, the V gene TRBV10-3, with 11 bases that match TRBD1. Per germline, CDR1 ENHRY and CDR2 SYGVKD. CDR3 size: 16 residues. Trimming at V came to 2 bases and at J to 3 bases, leaving 2 bases not matched to a gene. CDR3 protein: CAISEGQGAANEKLFF. DNA of the CDR3: TGTGCCATCAGTGAGGGACAGGGGGCGGCTAATGAAAAACTGTTTTTT.

This clone was seen only a few times. Here the CDR3 reads CASSKETSGVSYNEQFF. Here the CDR3 DNA reads TGTGCCAGTAGTAAAGAGACTAGCGGGGTCTCCTACAATGAGCAGTTCTTC. The genes are TRBV19 and TRBJ2-1; 11 bases align to TRBD2. This CDR3 comprises 17 residues. The V gene end was trimmed by 4 bases and the J gene end by 0 bases; junction bases not matched to a gene: 5. Per the germline V gene, CDR1 is LNHDA and CDR2 is SQIVND (reference sequence).

In its sample, this clone was seen a few times. The chain is built from TRBV6-5 and TRBJ2-7; D remains unclear. The V end lost 6 bases, the J end lost 2 bases, and 14 bases lay between the germline ends. The CDR3 has 14 amino acids. CDR1 is MNHEY and CDR2 is SVGAGI in the germline V gene. The CDR3 spells CASSFLQAPYEQYF. CDR3 bases: TGTGCCAGCAGCTTCCTCCAGGCCCCCTACGAGCAGTACTTC.

This clone was counted only a few times. The chain recombines TRBV19 with TRBJ1-4; no clear D gene. Germline loops: CDR1 LNHDA, CDR2 SQIVND (reference sequence). Between the trimmed V and J ends, which lost 4 bases and 0 bases, there was a span of 12 bases. There are 16 residues in the CDR3. Written as DNA, the CDR3 is TGTGCCAGTAGTACCCGACAATCCGCAACTAATGAAAAACTGTTTTTT. Its protein is CASSTRQSATNEKLFF.

This chain uses TRBV5-1 with TRBJ2-2, with 7 nucleotides matching TRBD2. CDR1 and CDR2 from the germline V gene are SGHRS and YFSETQ. V was clipped by 2 bases and J by 2 bases; unmatched bases: 3. This CDR3 contains 15 residues. Here the CDR3 DNA reads TGCGCCAGCAGCTTCGGGGACTACAACACCGGGGAGCTGTTTTTT. This encodes CASSFGDYNTGELFF. Looking up the rest from reference TRBV5-1 and TRBJ2-2 gives the full variable domain: KAGVTQTPRYLIKTRGQQVTLSCSPISGHRSVSWYQQTPGQGLQFLFEYFSETQRNKGNFPGRFSGRQFSNSRSEMNVSTLELGDSALYLCASSFGDYNTGELFFGEGSRLTVL.

This clone has only a few counts. The chain has TRBV5-6 and TRBJ1-1; possible D gene TRBD1, 5 bases. This CDR3 contains 13 residues. Looked up from germline, CDR1 is SGHDT and CDR2 is YYEEEE. V lost 4 bases to trimming and J lost 5 bases, with 12 bases between them. The CDR3 spells CASSAGRGTEAFF. As DNA, the CDR3 is TGTGCCAGCAGCGCGGGGAGGGGAACTGAAGCTTTCTTT. The variable domain in full, with the rest retrieved from reference TRBV5-6 and TRBJ1-1, is DAGVTQSPTHLIKTRGQQVTLRCSPKSGHDTVSWYQQALGQGPQFIFQYYEEEERQRGNFPDRFSGHQFPNYSSELNVNALLLGDSALYLCASSAGRGTEAFFGQGTRLTVV.

The chain recombines TRBV7-8 with TRBJ2-5; 10 nucleotides match TRBD1. The ends lost 2 bases at V and 2 bases at J; junction bases unmatched: 8. Per germline, CDR1 SGHVS and CDR2 FQNEAQ. This CDR3 is 17 amino acids long. CDR3 coding DNA: TGTGCCAGCAGCTTAAAATACCCGGGACAGGGGCAAGAGACCCAGTACTTC. Translated: CASSLKYPGQGQETQYF. Complete variable domain (other parts from reference TRBV7-8 and TRBJ2-5): GAGVSQSPRYKVAKRGQDVALRCDPISGHVSLFWYQQALGQGPEFLTYFQNEAQLDKSGLPSDRFFAERPEGSVSTLKIQRTQQEDSAVYLCASSLKYPGQGQETQYFGPGTRLLVL.

This clone was counted between two and nine times. The chain is built from TRBV4-1 and TRBJ1-1; TRBD1 might be the D (6 bases). The CDR3 consists of 17 residues. V shed 0 bases and J shed 4 bases, with 18 bases lying between them. Germline CDR1 and CDR2: MGHRA and YSYEKL. This CDR3 reads CASSQDHIGTLGTEAFF. Written as DNA, the CDR3 is TGCGCCAGCAGCCAAGATCATATTGGGACACTTGGCACTGAAGCTTTCTTT.

This clone was picked up a small number of times. The chain recombines TRBV2 with TRBJ2-2, with D possibly being TRBD2 (6 bases). Trimming took off 6 bases at V and 3 bases at J, with 11 bases between the two ends. Germline CDR1 reads SNHLY; CDR2 reads FYNNEI. The CDR3 contains 14 residues. CDR3 residues: CASRALAYTGELFF. In DNA form, the CDR3 reads TGTGCCAGCAGGGCACTAGCTTACACCGGGGAGCTGTTTTTT.

V is TRBV30 and J is TRBJ2-3, with 11 positions matching TRBD1. The V gene's germline CDR1 is GTSNPN and CDR2 SVGIG (reference sequence). This CDR3 is 15 amino acids long. J gave up 5 bases and V 3 bases, and 7 bases lay outside the gene matches. The chain's CDR3 is CAWSHPGQGGDTQYF. The CDR3 DNA reads as TGTGCCTGGAGCCACCCGGGACAGGGGGGAGATACGCAGTATTTT.

This clone was counted a few times. The rearrangement joins TRBV19 to TRBJ2-6; no clear D. Trimming removed 7 bases at V and 0 bases at J, with 10 bases between. The CDR3 sequence is 15 residues long. Germline loops: CDR1 LNHDA, CDR2 SQIVND (reference sequence). The CDR3 loop is CASTTLSSGANVLTF. As DNA, the CDR3 is TGTGCCAGTACCACGTTGAGCTCTGGGGCCAACGTCCTGACTTTC.

This clone has only a few counts. The chain recombines TRBV27 with TRBJ2-7, with 15 bases identical to TRBD2. CDR3 length: 17 residues. V dropped 4 bases and J dropped 2; count of bases not matched to a gene: 6. From germline, CDR1 is MNHEY and CDR2 SMNVEV (reference sequence). The CDR3 loop is CASSSGLAGGITYEQYF. CDR3 coding DNA: TGTGCCAGCAGTTCGGGACTAGCGGGAGGTATCACCTACGAGCAGTACTTC.

Only a few counts were recorded for this clone. V gene TRBV5-6 combines with J gene TRBJ1-4; 12 nucleotides agree with TRBD1. In germline, CDR1 is SGHDT, CDR2 YYEEEE. CDR3 length equals 18 residues. Unmatched junction bases numbered 7, after V lost 0 bases and J lost 4 bases. CDR3 in DNA: TGTGCCAGCAGCTTGGAGGTGGGACAGGGGGCGAGTAATGAAAAACTGTTTTTT. Its translation is CASSLEVGQGASNEKLFF.

This clone was counted between two and nine times. In DNA form, the CDR3 reads TGTGCCAGCAGTTACATGTCAGGAAAAGCTTTCTTT. It codes for CASSYMSGKAFF. The chain uses TRBV6-5 and TRBJ1-1; D not certain. Germline V gene sequence: CDR1 MNHEY, CDR2 SVGAGI. This CDR3 spans 12 amino acids. Trimming took off 2 bases at V and 9 bases at J, with 10 bases between the two ends.

This sequence joins TRBV6-5 and TRBJ1-3; a weak D match, TRBD1 (6 bases). V was cut by 6 bases and J by 4 bases, with 13 bases left in between. The CDR3 runs to 14 residues. CDR1 is MNHEY and CDR2 is SVGAGI in the germline V gene. The CDR3 bases are TGTGCCAGCAGCCTTGACAGGAACGGAAACACCATATATTTT. It encodes CASSLDRNGNTIYF.

The rearrangement joins TRBV20-1 to TRBJ1-1; possible D gene TRBD1, 6 bases. V dropped 0 bases and J dropped 8 bases, with 7 bases sitting between them. Germline V CDR1 and CDR2: DFQATT, SNEGSKA (reference sequence). This CDR3 has 11 residues. CDR3 sequence reads: CSAREDREAFF. CDR3 coding DNA: TGCAGTGCTAGAGAGGACAGAGAAGCTTTCTTT.

The chain links TRBV10-3 to TRBJ2-7; 10 nucleotides line up with TRBD1. J lost 4 bases, V lost 10 bases, and 10 bases had no gene match. Germline CDR1 and CDR2: ENHRY and SYGVKD. The CDR3 runs 14 residues. CDR3: CATEDRGFVYEQYF. CDR3 DNA: TGTGCCACGGAGGACAGGGGGTTCGTGTACGAGCAGTACTTC.

This clone was counted only a few times. The genes are TRBV30 and TRBJ1-2; D is ambiguous. The CDR3 has 13 amino acids. V lost 1 base and J lost 6, with 12 bases in between. Per the germline V gene, CDR1 is GTSNPN and CDR2 is SVGIG (reference sequence). Here the CDR3 reads CAWSGWGGDGYTF. CDR3 nucleotide sequence: TGTGCCTGGAGTGGCTGGGGAGGAGATGGCTACACCTTC.

DNA for the CDR3: TGTGCCATCAGTGAGTCGGGCGGGATTCATGTCAATGAGCAGTTCTTC. This encodes CAISESGGIHVNEQFF. The gene calls are TRBV10-3 and TRBJ2-1; tentatively, D is TRBD2 (6 bases). V was clipped by 0 bases and J by 6 bases, with 15 bases between them. Germline-derived CDR1 and CDR2 are ENHRY and SYGVKD. The CDR3 is 16 residues long.